This entry is about one T cell receptor (beta chain). Antigen: not known. This specimen belongs to a study of cytomegalovirus exposure and HLA in healthy donors. Whole-study context: The same platform was used for the 130 or so validation repertoires and the roughly 720 first-cohort repertoires, a later analysis reported.

General observations from the study: Per published reports, the classifier diagnosed cytomegalovirus status with high specificity and sensitivity.

CDR1 is MNHEY, CDR2 SMNVEV, per germline (reference sequence). This CDR3 spans 14 amino acids. Trimming cost V 3 bases and J 9 bases; bases outside gene matches: 7. Sequencing used immunoSEQ multiplex PCR; TCRdb keeps in-frame clones, though not all of them. This table holds over 120,000 clones, over 80% found once. This clonotype originated in a man in his late teens or twenties in good health and CMV-seropositive. Sequenced sample: PBMCs. The chain is built from TRBV27 and TRBJ2-1; TRBD2 matches 8 bases. The CDR3 sequence is CASSFTGGVSEQFF. CDR3 nucleotides: TGTGCCAGCAGTTTTACGGGAGGGGTAAGTGAGCAGTTCTTC.